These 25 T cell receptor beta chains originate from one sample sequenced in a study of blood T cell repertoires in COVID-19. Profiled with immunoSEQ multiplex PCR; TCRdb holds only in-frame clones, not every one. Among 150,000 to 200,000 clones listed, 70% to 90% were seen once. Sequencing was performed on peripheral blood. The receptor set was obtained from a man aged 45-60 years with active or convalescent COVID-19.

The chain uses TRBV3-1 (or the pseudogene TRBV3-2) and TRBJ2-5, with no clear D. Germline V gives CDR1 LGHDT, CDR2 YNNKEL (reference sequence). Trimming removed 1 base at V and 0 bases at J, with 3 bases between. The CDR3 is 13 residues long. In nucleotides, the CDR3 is TGTGCCAGCAGCCAAGCCAACCAAGAGACCCAGTACTTC. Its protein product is CASSQANQETQYF.

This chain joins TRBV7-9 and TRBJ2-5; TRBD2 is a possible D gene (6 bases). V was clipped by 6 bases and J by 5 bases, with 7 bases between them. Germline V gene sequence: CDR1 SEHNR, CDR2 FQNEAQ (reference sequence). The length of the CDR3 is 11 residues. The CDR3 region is CASREGETQYF. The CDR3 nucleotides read TGTGCCAGCAGGGAGGGGGAGACCCAGTACTTC.

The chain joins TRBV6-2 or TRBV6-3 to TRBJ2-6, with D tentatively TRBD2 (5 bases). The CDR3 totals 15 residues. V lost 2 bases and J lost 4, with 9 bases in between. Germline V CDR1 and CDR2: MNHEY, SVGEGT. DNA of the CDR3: TGTGCCAGCAGTTACGAGGGCTCAGGGGCCAACGTCCTGACTTTC. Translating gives CASSYEGSGANVLTF.

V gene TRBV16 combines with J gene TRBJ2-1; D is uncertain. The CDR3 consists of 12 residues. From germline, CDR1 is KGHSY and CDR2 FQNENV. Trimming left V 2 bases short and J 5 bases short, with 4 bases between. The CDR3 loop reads CASSQQDNEQFF. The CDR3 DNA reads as TGTGCCAGCAGCCAACAGGACAATGAGCAGTTCTTC.

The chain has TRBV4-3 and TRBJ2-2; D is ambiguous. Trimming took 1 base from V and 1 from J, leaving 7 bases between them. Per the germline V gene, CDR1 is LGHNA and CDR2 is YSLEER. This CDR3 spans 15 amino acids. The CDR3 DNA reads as TGCGCCAGCAGCCAAGTCACGGGGAACACCGGGGAGCTGTTTTTT. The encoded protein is CASSQVTGNTGELFF.

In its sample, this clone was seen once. CDR3 amino acids: CASSLGLAGAPGADTQYF. The CDR3, as DNA: TGTGCCAGCAGCTTGGGACTAGCGGGGGCCCCGGGGGCAGATACGCAGTATTTT. This chain links TRBV5-5 with TRBJ2-3; 12 bases align to TRBD2. In germline, CDR1 is SGHKS, CDR2 YYEKEE (reference sequence). V lost 0 bases, J lost 4 bases, and 9 bases stayed unmatched. The CDR3 spans 18 residues.

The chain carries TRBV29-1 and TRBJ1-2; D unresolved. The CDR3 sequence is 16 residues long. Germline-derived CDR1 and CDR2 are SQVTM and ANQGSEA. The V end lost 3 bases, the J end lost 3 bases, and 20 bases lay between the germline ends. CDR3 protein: CSVDPRTASWDYGYTF. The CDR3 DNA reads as TGCAGCGTTGATCCCCGGACTGCGAGCTGGGACTATGGCTACACCTTC.

The CDR3 spells CASRTQVTPYEQYF. The CDR3 coding sequence is TGTGCCAGCAGAACTCAGGTAACCCCCTACGAGCAGTACTTC. The chain employs TRBV28 and TRBJ2-7, with D unresolved. CDR3 length: 14 amino acids. Germline V CDR1 and CDR2: MDHEN, SYDVKM. V lost 6 bases to trimming and J lost 2 bases, with 14 bases between them.

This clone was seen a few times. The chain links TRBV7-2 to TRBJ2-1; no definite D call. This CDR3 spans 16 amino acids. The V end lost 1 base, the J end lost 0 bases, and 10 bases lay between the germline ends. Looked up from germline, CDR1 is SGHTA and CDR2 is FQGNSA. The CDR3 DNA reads TGTGCCAGCAGCTTAGGTGAGAAGAGCTCCTACAATGAGCAGTTCTTC. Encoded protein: CASSLGEKSSYNEQFF.

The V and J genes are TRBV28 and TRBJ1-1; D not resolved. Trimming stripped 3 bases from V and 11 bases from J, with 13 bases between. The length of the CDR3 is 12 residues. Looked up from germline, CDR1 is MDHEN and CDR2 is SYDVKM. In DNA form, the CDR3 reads TGTGCCAGCAGTTTTAACGAAGGAGGGGCTTTCTTT. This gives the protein CASSFNEGGAFF.

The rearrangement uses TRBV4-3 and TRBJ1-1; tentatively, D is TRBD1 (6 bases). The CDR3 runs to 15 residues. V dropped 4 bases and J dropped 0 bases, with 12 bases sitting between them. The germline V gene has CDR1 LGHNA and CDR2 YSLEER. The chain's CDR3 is CASSPLQGVNTEAFF. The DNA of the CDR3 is TGCGCCAGCAGCCCACTACAGGGAGTGAACACTGAAGCTTTCTTT.

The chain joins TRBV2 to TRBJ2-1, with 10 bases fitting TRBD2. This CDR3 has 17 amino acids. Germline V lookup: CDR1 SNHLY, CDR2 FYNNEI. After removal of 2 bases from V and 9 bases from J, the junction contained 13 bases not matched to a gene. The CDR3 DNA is TGTGCCAGCAGTGAACGATTCGGAGCGGGGGGGCGAGGTGAGCAGTTCTTC. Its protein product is CASSERFGAGGRGEQFF.

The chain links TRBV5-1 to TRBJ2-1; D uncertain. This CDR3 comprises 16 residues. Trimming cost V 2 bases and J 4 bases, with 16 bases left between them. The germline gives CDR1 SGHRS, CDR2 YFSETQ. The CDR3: CASSLGVSSSYNEQFF. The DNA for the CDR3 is TGCGCCAGCAGCTTAGGAGTCAGTAGCTCGTACAATGAGCAGTTCTTC. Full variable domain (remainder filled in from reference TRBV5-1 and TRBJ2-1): KAGVTQTPRYLIKTRGQQVTLSCSPISGHRSVSWYQQTPGQGLQFLFEYFSETQRNKGNFPGRFSGRQFSNSRSEMNVSTLELGDSALYLCASSLGVSSSYNEQFFGPGTRLTVL.

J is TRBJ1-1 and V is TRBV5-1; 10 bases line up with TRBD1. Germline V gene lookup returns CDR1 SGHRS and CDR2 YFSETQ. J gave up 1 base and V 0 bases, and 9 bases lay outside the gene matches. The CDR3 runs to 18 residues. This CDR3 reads CASSLEGGTGVRNTEAFF. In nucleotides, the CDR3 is TGCGCCAGCAGCTTGGAGGGAGGGACAGGGGTGCGGAACACTGAAGCTTTCTTT.

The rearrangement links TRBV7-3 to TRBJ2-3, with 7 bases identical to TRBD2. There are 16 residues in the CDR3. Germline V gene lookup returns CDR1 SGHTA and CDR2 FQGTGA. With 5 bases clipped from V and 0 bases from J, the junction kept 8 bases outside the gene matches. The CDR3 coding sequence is TGTGCCAGCAGCAACCCGACTAGCCTCAGCACAGATACGCAGTATTTT. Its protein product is CASSNPTSLSTDTQYF.

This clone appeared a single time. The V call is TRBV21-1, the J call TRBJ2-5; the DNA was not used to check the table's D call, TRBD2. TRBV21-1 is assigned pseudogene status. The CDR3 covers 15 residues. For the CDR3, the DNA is TGTGCCAGCAGCAAAGGAGCCCCATGTGTCAAGACCCAGTACTTC. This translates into CASSKGAPCVKTQYF.

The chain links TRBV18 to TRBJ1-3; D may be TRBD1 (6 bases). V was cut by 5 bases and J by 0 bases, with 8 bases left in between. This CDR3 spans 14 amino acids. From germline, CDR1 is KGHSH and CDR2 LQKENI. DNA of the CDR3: TGTGCCAGCTCAACGGACAGCTCTGGAAACACCATATATTTT. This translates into CASSTDSSGNTIYF. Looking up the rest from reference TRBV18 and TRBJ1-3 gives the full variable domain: NAGVMQNPRHLVRRRGQEARLRCSPMKGHSHVYWYRQLPEEGLKFMVYLQKENIIDESGMPKERFSAEFPKEGPSILRIQQVVRGDSAAYFCASSTDSSGNTIYFGEGSWLTVV.

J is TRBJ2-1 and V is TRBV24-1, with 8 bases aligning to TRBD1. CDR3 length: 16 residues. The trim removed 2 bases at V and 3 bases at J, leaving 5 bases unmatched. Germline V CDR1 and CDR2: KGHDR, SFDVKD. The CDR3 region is CATSDSGQVIYNEQFF. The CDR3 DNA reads TGTGCCACCAGTGATTCGGGACAGGTGATCTACAATGAGCAGTTCTTC.

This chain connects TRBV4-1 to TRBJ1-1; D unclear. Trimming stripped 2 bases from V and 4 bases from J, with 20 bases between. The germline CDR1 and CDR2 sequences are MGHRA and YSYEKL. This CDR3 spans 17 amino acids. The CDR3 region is CASSQTPPFRRTTEAFF. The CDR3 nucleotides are TGCGCCAGCAGCCAAACCCCCCCGTTTCGGAGGACCACTGAAGCTTTCTTT.

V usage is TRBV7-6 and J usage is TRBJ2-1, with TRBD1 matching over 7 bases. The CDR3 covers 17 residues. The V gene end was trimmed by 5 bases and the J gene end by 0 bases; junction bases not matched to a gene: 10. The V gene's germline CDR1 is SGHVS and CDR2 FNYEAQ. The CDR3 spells CASSGGPGQSSYNEQFF. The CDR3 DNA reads TGTGCCAGCAGCGGAGGCCCGGGACAGAGCTCCTACAATGAGCAGTTCTTC.

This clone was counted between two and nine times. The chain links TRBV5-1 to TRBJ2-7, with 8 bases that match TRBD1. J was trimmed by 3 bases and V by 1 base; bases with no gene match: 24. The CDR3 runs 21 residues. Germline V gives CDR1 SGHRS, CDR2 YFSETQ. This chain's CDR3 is CASSLLSLTGAISESVYEQYF. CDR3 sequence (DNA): TGCGCCAGCAGCTTGCTGAGTTTGACAGGGGCTATTTCGGAGTCAGTCTACGAGCAGTACTTC.

The CDR3 sequence: CAWKYGDQPQHF. The CDR3 DNA reads as TGTGCCTGGAAGTACGGGGATCAGCCCCAGCATTTT. V is TRBV30 and J is TRBJ1-5, with D hard to call. The V and J ends lost 4 bases and 5 bases respectively, with 9 bases between them. The CDR3 is made up of 12 amino acids. CDR1 and CDR2 from the germline V gene are GTSNPN and SVGIG (reference sequence).

The CDR3 here is CASSHLRDHRGRSKDGYTF. The CDR3 DNA is TGTGCCAGCAGTCATCTCCGAGACCACAGGGGGCGGTCTAAGGATGGCTACACCTTC. The chain recombines TRBV28 with TRBJ1-2; 9 nucleotides line up with TRBD1. V trimming: 5 bases; J trimming: 6 bases; junction bases outside the gene matches: 22. The CDR3 contains 19 residues. The germline V gene encodes CDR1 MDHEN and CDR2 SYDVKM.

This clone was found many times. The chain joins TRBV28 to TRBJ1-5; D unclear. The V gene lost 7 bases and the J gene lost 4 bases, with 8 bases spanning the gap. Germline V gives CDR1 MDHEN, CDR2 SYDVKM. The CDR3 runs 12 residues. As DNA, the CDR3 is TGTGCCAGCAATGGCCTTAATCAGCCCCAGCATTTT. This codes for CASNGLNQPQHF.

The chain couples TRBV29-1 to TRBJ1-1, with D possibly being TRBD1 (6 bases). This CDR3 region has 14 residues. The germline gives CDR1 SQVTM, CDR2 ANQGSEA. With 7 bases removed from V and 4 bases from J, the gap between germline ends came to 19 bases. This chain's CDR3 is CSETGGGPLTEAFF. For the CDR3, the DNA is TGCAGCGAGACGGGCGGGGGGCCACTCACTGAAGCTTTCTTT.